This T cell receptor beta chain stems from a study of T-cell reconstitution after alpha-beta-depleted transplantation in children. Germline CDR1 and CDR2: SEHNR and FQNEAQ (reference sequence). This CDR3 region has 15 residues. V was cut by 5 bases and J by 2 bases, with 13 bases left in between. Library preparation (for TCRbeta) was performed with unique molecular identifiers. TCRdb re-analysed the PCR reads in MiXCR, keeping a single row per CDR3 protein. The table records 640,000 or so distinct CDR3 sequences, 16% of them present only once. This clonotype was found a few times. Material: PBMCs from the stem cell graft donor, obtained from the stem cell graft. This receptor was identified in a human donor who donated a stem cell graft to a child with acute myeloid leukemia. This chain connects TRBV7-9 to TRBJ2-1; D is uncertain. The CDR3 loop is CASSPPGNTYNEQFF. Here the CDR3 DNA reads TGTGCCAGCAGCCCTCCCGGAAACACCTACAATGAGCAGTTCTTC.